Detailed here is one TCR beta chain. What it binds is unknown. The sample belongs to a study of cytomegalovirus exposure and HLA in healthy donors. This CDR3 contains 14 residues. The ends lost 3 bases at V and 8 bases at J; junction bases unmatched: 7. CDR1 is KGHSH, CDR2 LQKENI, per germline. Study-wide findings and caveats: The study labeled fewer than 200 TCR beta chains cytomegalovirus-associated. In vitro work confirmed that three CMV-associated chains recognize CMV antigens.

Profiled with immunoSEQ multiplex PCR; TCRdb holds only in-frame clones, not every one. The profile shows more than 140,000 clones, approximately 88% of them singletons. This receptor was obtained from a woman aged 18-35 years in good health and CMV-seropositive. The specimen was PBMCs. The rearrangement joins TRBV18 to TRBJ1-2; TRBD1 matches at 9 bases. CDR3 in amino acids: CASSPRTGAFGYTF. In DNA form, the CDR3 reads TGTGCCAGCTCACCGCGGACAGGGGCGTTCGGCTACACCTTC.